This T cell receptor (beta chain) was captured by sequencing in a study of blood T cell repertoires in COVID-19. Authors' processing steps: Nucleated cell number was recorded as an estimate derived from reference gene primer amplification. This table comes from immunoSEQ multiplex PCR, and its TCRdb copy is limited to in-frame clones, with some not included. Clone size and the V and J calls come from that table; the DNA yielded D and trimming. The sample consists of 80,000 or so clones, 82% of them appearing once. V lost 3 bases, J lost 5 bases, and 4 bases stayed unmatched. The CDR3 has 15 residues. Per germline, CDR1 SGHRS and CDR2 YFSETQ.

The specimen was peripheral blood. This chain links TRBV5-1 with TRBJ2-5, with 13 bases matching TRBD2. This TCR came from a woman aged 70 to 79 with acute or convalescent COVID-19. CDR3 in DNA: TGCGCCAGCAGCTGGACTAGCGGGAGTGATGAGACCCAGTACTTC. Encoded protein: CASSWTSGSDETQYF.